This T cell receptor beta chain was documented in a study of shared clonotypes between healthy human individuals. This clone has just a few counts. Its specificity is unknown. In the sorted-subset replicate PCRs, 200 ng DNA, tens of thousands of T cell genomes, was used. Assay: immunoSEQ multiplex PCR; the TCRdb copy retains only in-frame clones and omits some. Among about 2 million clones listed, about 95% were seen once. In the naive CD8 group, cells lacked CD45RO and were positively selected for CCR7, so terminally differentiated effector memory CD45RA+ cells were left out. Whole-study results and caveats: Clonotype sharing among donors was thought likely to change with sequencing depth.

The clonotype originates from a man between 18 and 35 years old in good health. The sequenced material came from naive CD8+ T cells sorted from blood.

CDR3 residues: CASSRTSSYEQYF. The CDR3 nucleotides are TGTGCCAGCAGCCGGACTTCCTCCTACGAGCAGTACTTC. The rearrangement joins TRBV11-3 to TRBJ2-7; tentatively, D is TRBD2 (5 bases). In germline, CDR1 is SGHNT, CDR2 YENEEA. This CDR3 has 13 amino acids. Trimming left V 5 bases short and J 0 bases short, with 8 bases between. The full variable domain, its missing parts supplied by reference TRBV11-3 and TRBJ2-7, is EAGVVQSPRYKIIEKKQPVAFWCNPISGHNTLYWYLQNLGQGPELLIRYENEEAVDDSQLPKDRFSAERLKGVDSTLKIQPAELGDSAVYLCASSRTSSYEQYFGPGTRLTVT.